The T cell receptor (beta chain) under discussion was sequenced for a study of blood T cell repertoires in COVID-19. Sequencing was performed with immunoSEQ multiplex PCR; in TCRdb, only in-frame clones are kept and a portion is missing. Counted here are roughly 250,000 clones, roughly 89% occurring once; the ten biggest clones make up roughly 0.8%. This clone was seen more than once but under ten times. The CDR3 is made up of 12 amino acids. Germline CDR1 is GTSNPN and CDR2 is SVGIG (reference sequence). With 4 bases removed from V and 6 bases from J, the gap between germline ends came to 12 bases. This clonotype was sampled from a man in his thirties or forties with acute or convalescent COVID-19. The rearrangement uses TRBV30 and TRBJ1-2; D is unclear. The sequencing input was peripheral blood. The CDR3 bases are TGTGCCTGGAAGGAGGCTGGCGATGGCTACACCTTC. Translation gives CAWKEAGDGYTF. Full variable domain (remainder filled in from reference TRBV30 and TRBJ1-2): SQTIHQWPATLVQPVGSPLSLECTVEGTSNPNLYWYRQAAGRGLQLLFYSVGIGQISSEVPQNLSASRPQDRQFILSSKKLLLSDSGFYLCAWKEAGDGYTFGSGTRLTVV.